These 32 T cell receptor beta chains share one sample of origin, sequenced in a study of T cell repertoires in cytomegalovirus infection. TCRdb passed the reads through MiXCR, listing each CDR3 protein once. The sample lists 200,000 to 250,000 distinct CDR3 sequences; roughly 6.5% were seen once. The sample comprised PBMCs. The source of these receptors is a human donor in good health (CMV status not recorded). Some clones in this sample may be carry-over from other donors' samples.

This clonotype was observed at least ten times. V gene TRBV29-1 combines with J gene TRBJ1-2; D may be TRBD1 (5 bases). From germline, CDR1 is SQVTM and CDR2 ANQGSEA. Trimming took 0 bases from V and 8 from J, leaving 22 bases between them. CDR3 size: 16 residues. The DNA of the CDR3 is TGCAGCGTTGAAGATCCTACCCTCCTTGGGGGGAGAGGCTACACCTTC. Its protein is CSVEDPTLLGGRGYTF.

This clonotype was recorded at least ten times. This sequence joins TRBV28 and TRBJ2-5; 9 positions agree with TRBD2. CDR1 and CDR2 (germline): MDHEN, SYDVKM. The CDR3 spans 16 residues. V lost 5 bases and J lost 5; bases outside the gene matches: 12. CDR3 DNA sequence: TGTGCCAGCAGTCAATCTCCGGGACTAGCTATGGAGACCCAGTACTTC. Its translation is CASSQSPGLAMETQYF.

This clonotype came up many times. V usage is TRBV28 and J usage is TRBJ2-7; tentatively, D is TRBD1 (5 bases). The germline gives CDR1 MDHEN, CDR2 SYDVKM. CDR3 length: 12 residues. With 11 bases removed from V and 0 bases from J, the gap between germline ends came to 11 bases. Here the CDR3 DNA reads TGTGCCGTATACAGGAGCTCCTACGAGCAGTACTTC. It translates to CAVYRSSYEQYF.

This clonotype occurred many times. The V call is TRBV4-3, the J call TRBJ2-1; D may be TRBD1 or TRBD2 (5 bases each). The CDR3 sequence is 14 residues long. The V gene's germline CDR1 is LGHNA and CDR2 YSLEER. The V and J ends lost 0 bases and 8 bases respectively, with 11 bases between them. The CDR3 region is CASSQEGRVDEQFF. The CDR3 bases are TGCGCCAGCAGCCAAGAGGGACGGGTGGATGAGCAGTTCTTC.

This clonotype was counted many times. V is TRBV6-2 or TRBV6-3 and J is TRBJ2-1, with D perhaps being TRBD1 or TRBD2 (6 bases each). Germline loops: CDR1 MNHEY, CDR2 SVGEGT. CDR3 length equals 18 residues. Trimming stripped 3 bases from V and 0 bases from J, with 18 bases between. The CDR3 nucleotides are TGTGCCAGCAGTTATTCTCGTGGGGGGCGGAGCTCCTACAATGAGCAGTTCTTC. Protein sequence: CASSYSRGGRSSYNEQFF.

This clonotype was recorded at least ten times. The chain links TRBV7-2 to TRBJ1-5, with D uncertain. Germline V gene data show CDR1 as SGHTA and CDR2 as FQGNSA. Deletions cut 1 base from V and 2 bases from J, with 12 bases between. The CDR3 is 16 residues long. CDR3: CASSLEPGRGNQPQHF. CDR3 in DNA: TGTGCCAGCAGCTTAGAACCAGGTAGAGGCAATCAGCCCCAGCATTTT.

This clonotype was picked up many times. V and J are TRBV7-2 and TRBJ1-6; D is uncertain. The CDR3 is 16 amino acids. V shed 6 bases and J shed 10 bases, with 22 bases lying between them. The germline V gene has CDR1 SGHTA and CDR2 FQGNSA. The CDR3 region has the DNA TGTGCCAGCAGATCGAACTTAAGCGGGTTTGTGTCACCCCTCCACTTT. This codes for CASRSNLSGFVSPLHF.

This clonotype was observed a handful of times. The chain is built from TRBV19 and TRBJ2-5, with 9 bases matching TRBD1. The trim removed 5 bases at V and 3 bases at J, leaving 1 base unmatched. Germline V gives CDR1 LNHDA, CDR2 SQIVND (reference sequence). The CDR3 sequence is 13 residues long. The chain's CDR3 is CASSWDREETQYF. The DNA of the CDR3 is TGTGCCAGTAGTTGGGACAGGGAAGAGACCCAGTACTTC.

This sequence joins TRBV20-1 and TRBJ2-7; D not resolved. V was trimmed by 4 bases and J by 0 bases, leaving 7 bases between them. This CDR3 is built from 12 residues. Germline CDR1 is DFQATT and CDR2 is SNEGSKA (reference sequence). CDR3 DNA sequence: TGCAGTGCTAACGGTGACTCCTACGAGCAGTACTTC. This codes for CSANGDSYEQYF.

The sample holds many counts of this clonotype. The chain links TRBV19 to TRBJ2-7, with 7 bases fitting TRBD1. The CDR3 extends over 13 amino acids. With 4 bases clipped from V and 2 bases from J, the junction kept 2 bases outside the gene matches. The germline V gene encodes CDR1 LNHDA and CDR2 SQIVND (reference sequence). The CDR3 protein is CASSRGQPYEQYF. As DNA, the CDR3 is TGTGCCAGTAGTAGGGGACAGCCCTACGAGCAGTACTTC.

The table lists this clonotype with many counts. This chain links TRBV20-1 with TRBJ1-2; TRBD1 is a possible D gene (6 bases). Trimming took off 6 bases at V and 8 bases at J, with 19 bases between the two ends. CDR1 and CDR2 (germline): DFQATT, SNEGSKA (reference sequence). This CDR3 is built from 13 residues. The CDR3 DNA follows: TGCAGTGCCCTCCCCGAGCCAGGGGTAGGCTACACCTTC. Residues: CSALPEPGVGYTF.

At least ten counts were recorded for this clonotype. This chain uses TRBV3-1 with TRBJ1-2, with a weak D call TRBD1 (5 bases). Germline V lookup: CDR1 LGHDT, CDR2 YNNKEL (reference sequence). The V gene lost 5 bases and the J gene lost 4 bases, with 14 bases spanning the gap. This CDR3 has 14 amino acids. CDR3 sequence reads: CASSSRQSRYGYTF. CDR3 bases: TGTGCCAGCAGCTCCCGACAGTCACGCTATGGCTACACCTTC.

This clonotype has a count of ten or more. This chain uses TRBV7-9 with TRBJ2-7; D is tentatively TRBD1 or TRBD2 (5 bases each). The CDR3 loop spans 14 amino acids. The germline gives CDR1 SEHNR, CDR2 FQNEAQ (reference sequence). Trimming cost V 5 bases and J 3 bases, with 14 bases left between them. CDR3 nucleotides: TGTGCCAGCAGCACCCGGGACCGAGACTACGAGCAGTACTTC. Translating it yields CASSTRDRDYEQYF.

This clonotype was detected many times. The V call is TRBV7-2, the J call TRBJ2-3, with a possible D match to TRBD2 (6 bases). Looked up from germline, CDR1 is SGHTA and CDR2 is FQGNSA. The CDR3 is 16 residues long. V was clipped by 2 bases and J by 0 bases, with 12 bases between them. CDR3 residues: CASSLNAGTSTDTQYF. The CDR3 nucleotides read TGTGCCAGCAGCTTAAATGCGGGGACCAGCACAGATACGCAGTATTTT. The variable domain in full, with the rest retrieved from reference TRBV7-2 and TRBJ2-3, is GAGVSQSPSNKVTEKGKDVELRCDPISGHTALYWYRQSLGQGLEFLIYFQGNSAPDKSGLPSDRFSAERTGGSVSTLTIQRTQQEDSAVYLCASSLNAGTSTDTQYFGPGTRLTVL.

This clonotype was counted only a few times. The chain couples TRBV2 to TRBJ1-5, with D possibly TRBD1 on 5 matching bases. Germline loops: CDR1 SNHLY, CDR2 FYNNEI. V was trimmed by 8 bases and J by 9 bases, leaving 20 bases between them. CDR3 length: 14 amino acids. The CDR3 DNA is TGTGCCAGCGATCCAGCGCGAGGGGAACCGCCCCAGCATTTT. It encodes CASDPARGEPPQHF. Full variable domain (rest looked up from reference TRBV2 and TRBJ1-5): EPEVTQTPSHQVTQMGQEVILRCVPISNHLYFYWYRQILGQKVEFLVSFYNNEISEKSEIFDDQFSVERPDGSNFTLKIRSTKLEDSAMYFCASDPARGEPPQHFGDGTRLSIL.

Many counts were recorded for this clonotype. At one boundary the junction diverges from the germline segment, which might be a read error. The chain couples TRBV7-7 to TRBJ2-2; D is possibly TRBD1 (6 bases). CDR1 is SSHAT and CDR2 is FNYEAQ in the germline V gene (reference sequence). This CDR3 region has 16 residues. CDR3 protein: CASSPGGRGHSGELFF. The CDR3 DNA is TGTGCTAGCAGCCCCGGCGGCAGGGGTCACTCCGGGGAGCTGTTTTTT.

Ten or more counts support this clonotype. The V gene is TRBV4-1, the J gene TRBJ2-5, with TRBD2 matching 7 bases. J gave up 3 bases and V 4 bases, and 2 bases lay outside the gene matches. The CDR3 runs to 13 residues. CDR1 and CDR2 from the germline V gene are MGHRA and YSYEKL. The DNA for the CDR3 is TGCGCCAGCAGCCCCAGCGGGGAAGAGACCCAGTACTTC. Translation gives CASSPSGEETQYF.

There are a few counts of this clonotype. V usage is TRBV15 and J usage is TRBJ1-6; D gene uncertain. This CDR3 comprises 13 residues. V was clipped by 0 bases and J by 10 bases, with 7 bases between them. Per the germline V gene, CDR1 is LNHNV and CDR2 is YYDKDF (reference sequence). CDR3 in DNA: TGTGCCACCAGCAGAGAATTCCACTCACCCCTCCACTTT. It encodes CATSREFHSPLHF.

This rearrangement joins TRBV5-1 to TRBJ2-1, with 13 positions matching TRBD2. The germline gives CDR1 SGHRS, CDR2 YFSETQ. CDR3 length: 15 amino acids. V gave up 3 bases and J gave up 10 bases; unmatched junction bases: 7. The CDR3 DNA reads as TGCGCCAGCAGCTCCGGACTAGCGGGGGTTGAAGAGCAGTTCTTC. Translating it yields CASSSGLAGVEEQFF.

Concerning this clonotype itself: A clone one base away is much larger, so this may be a read error. V is TRBV4-1 and J is TRBJ1-5; D gene ambiguous. The germline gives CDR1 MGHRA, CDR2 YSYEKL. There are 16 residues in the CDR3. DNA for the CDR3: TGCGCCTGCAGCCAAGACTCGGGCATGGGAAATCAGCCCCAGCATTTT. It codes for CACSQDSGMGNQPQHF.

V is TRBV2 and J is TRBJ2-1; the D is unclear. This CDR3 region has 12 residues. Germline V gene sequence: CDR1 SNHLY, CDR2 FYNNEI. Trimming took 4 bases from V and 6 from J, leaving 7 bases between them. This chain's CDR3 is CASSAEVNEQFF. CDR3 DNA sequence: TGTGCCAGCAGTGCCGAAGTCAATGAGCAGTTCTTC.

In this sample, this clonotype turned up many times. The chain is built from TRBV20-1 and TRBJ2-3, with D possibly being TRBD2 (5 bases). This CDR3 comprises 15 residues. V lost 0 bases and J 2 bases, leaving 12 bases between the germline ends. CDR1 DFQATT and CDR2 SNEGSKA come from the germline V gene (reference sequence). The CDR3 DNA follows: TGCAGTGCTAGAGATGGGTGGAGGCCCACAGATACGCAGTATTTT. Translated, it gives CSARDGWRPTDTQYF.

The chain combines TRBV20-1 with TRBJ1-1; 9 positions match TRBD1. J gave up 7 bases and V 1 base, and 7 bases lay outside the gene matches. The CDR3 has 14 residues. CDR1 DFQATT and CDR2 SNEGSKA come from the germline V gene (reference sequence). The CDR3 protein is CSARGGGTGFEAFF. The CDR3 DNA follows: TGCAGTGCTAGAGGGGGTGGGACAGGGTTTGAAGCTTTCTTT.

This clonotype was counted many times. The chain has TRBV28 and TRBJ1-1; D remains unclear. In germline, CDR1 is MDHEN, CDR2 SYDVKM. Trimming pared 2 bases from V and 10 bases from J, leaving 11 bases between. This CDR3 has 12 amino acids. The CDR3 bases are TGTGCCAGCAGTTTAAAGAGGTCGGCAGCTTTCTTT. Translating gives CASSLKRSAAFF.

This clonotype occurred many times. The chain employs TRBV7-2 and TRBJ1-5, with D maybe TRBD1 (5 bases). CDR1 and CDR2 (germline): SGHTA, FQGNSA. Trimming took off 5 bases at V and 2 bases at J, with 7 bases between the two ends. CDR3 length: 13 residues. CDR3 sequence: CASSPGGNQPQHF. The CDR3 coding sequence is TGTGCCAGCAGCCCGGGGGGCAATCAGCCCCAGCATTTT.

In this sample, this clonotype turned up many times. V usage is TRBV7-2 and J usage is TRBJ1-1, with TRBD1 matching 9 bases. This CDR3 comprises 14 residues. Germline V gene lookup returns CDR1 SGHTA and CDR2 FQGNSA. Trimming took 5 bases from V and 6 from J; bases not matched to a gene: 7. Here the CDR3 reads CASSPRTGVAEAFF. The CDR3 region has the DNA TGTGCCAGCAGCCCTCGGACAGGGGTAGCTGAAGCTTTCTTT.

This clonotype was recorded many times. This sequence joins TRBV6-2 or TRBV6-3 and TRBJ2-7; D not resolved. The V end was cut by 3 bases, the J end by 4 bases, with 22 bases between. Germline V lookup: CDR1 MNHEY, CDR2 SVGEGT. The CDR3 covers 17 residues. CDR3 in amino acids: CASSYISKDLRTYEQYF. DNA for the CDR3: TGTGCCAGCAGTTATATATCAAAGGACCTGAGAACTTACGAGCAGTACTTC.

In this sample, this clonotype turned up many times. The V call is TRBV13, the J call TRBJ1-2; 11 bases are a match to TRBD1. The CDR3 is 17 amino acids. V gave up 5 bases and J gave up 5 bases; unmatched junction bases: 13. The germline V gene has CDR1 PRHDT and CDR2 FYEKMQ (reference sequence). The CDR3 is CASSPRGQGDLWYGYTF. The CDR3 DNA reads as TGTGCCAGCAGCCCGCGGGGACAGGGGGATTTATGGTATGGCTACACCTTC.

The V gene is TRBV29-1, the J gene TRBJ2-5; D is perhaps TRBD1 (5 bases). V dropped 6 bases and J dropped 6 bases, with 11 bases sitting between them. The CDR3 loop spans 11 amino acids. Germline CDR1 and CDR2: SQVTM and ANQGSEA. CDR3 sequence (DNA): TGCAGCGTCGGAAGGGGAAAGACCCAGTACTTC. This codes for CSVGRGKTQYF.

This clonotype was found many times. The chain combines TRBV19 with TRBJ1-5; 10 bases line up with TRBD1. J gave up 2 bases and V 7 bases, and 11 bases lay outside the gene matches. CDR3 size: 17 residues. Germline lookup yields CDR1 LNHDA and CDR2 SQIVND (reference sequence). The CDR3 here is CASIGYRDRGGNQPQHF. The CDR3 nucleotides read TGTGCCAGTATCGGGTACCGGGACAGGGGAGGCAATCAGCCCCAGCATTTT.

This clonotype has a count of ten or more. V usage is TRBV6-2 or TRBV6-3 and J usage is TRBJ1-1; a possible D gene is TRBD1 (6 bases). This CDR3 comprises 17 residues. V was trimmed by 5 bases and J by 0 bases, leaving 19 bases between them. The V gene's germline CDR1 is MNHEY and CDR2 SVGEGT. This CDR3 reads CASSLEGQPIMNTEAFF. In DNA form, the CDR3 reads TGTGCCAGCAGTCTCGAAGGACAGCCGATTATGAACACTGAAGCTTTCTTT.

This clonotype showed up many times. This sequence joins TRBV28 and TRBJ1-6, with no clear D. This CDR3 comprises 14 residues. Between the trimmed V and J ends, which lost 6 bases and 0 bases, there was a span of 6 bases. The germline CDR1 and CDR2 sequences are MDHEN and SYDVKM. The CDR3 coding sequence is TGTGCCAGCAGGACCAGCTCCTATAATTCACCCCTCCACTTT. Its protein is CASRTSSYNSPLHF.